These 17 T cell receptor beta chains were sequenced from one sample in a study of OX40 agonist ivuxolimab in advanced cancers. Profiling relied on immunoSEQ multiplex PCR, and the TCRdb table lists in-frame clones only, not all of them. The profile shows about 41,000 clones, around 88% of them singletons. The sequencing used CD4+ or CD8+ T cells sorted from blood, collected in a trial of the OX40 agonist ivuxolimab. These receptors were taken from an adult with an advanced solid tumor such as melanoma, head and neck, liver or kidney cancer.

V is TRBV7-3 and J is TRBJ2-1; D tentatively reads TRBD1 or TRBD2 (5 bases each). The V end lost 5 bases, the J end lost 3 bases, and 14 bases lay between the germline ends. CDR1 and CDR2 (germline): SGHTA, FQGTGA. The CDR3 has 15 amino acids. The CDR3: CASSLRDQLYNEQFF. The CDR3 bases are TGTGCCAGCAGCCTCCGGGACCAACTCTACAATGAGCAGTTCTTC.

Turning to this clone: Germline and junction disagree at one end, which may indicate a read error. The chain has TRBV7-7 and TRBJ2-1; 11 bases map to TRBD2. Germline assignment: CDR1 SSHAT and CDR2 FNYEAQ (reference sequence). The CDR3 loop spans 15 amino acids. CDR3 sequence (DNA): TGTGCTAGCAGCTTAGTAGCGGGAGGGATCAATGAGCAGTTCTTC. The encoded protein is CASSLVAGGINEQFF.

This chain links TRBV30 with TRBJ2-7, with 10 bases aligning to TRBD1. J gave up 3 bases and V 4 bases, and 6 bases lay outside the gene matches. Germline loops: CDR1 GTSNPN, CDR2 SVGIG (reference sequence). The CDR3 is 14 amino acids. The CDR3 reads CAWMSGDRGYEQYF. For the CDR3, the DNA is TGTGCCTGGATGTCGGGGGACAGGGGCTACGAGCAGTACTTC.

This clone came up once. J is TRBJ2-7 and V is TRBV2; 8 nucleotides align to TRBD2. Germline V gene sequence: CDR1 SNHLY, CDR2 FYNNEI. The V and J ends lost 8 bases and 4 bases, in that order; junction bases with no gene match: 10. The CDR3 is 14 residues long. DNA for the CDR3: TGTGCCAGCTTCGGGCCCATAGCGGGGTACGAGCAGTACTTC. Protein: CASFGPIAGYEQYF. Drawing the rest from reference TRBV2 and TRBJ2-7, the complete variable domain is EPEVTQTPSHQVTQMGQEVILRCVPISNHLYFYWYRQILGQKVEFLVSFYNNEISEKSEIFDDQFSVERPDGSNFTLKIRSTKLEDSAMYFCASFGPIAGYEQYFGPGTRLTVT.

The chain couples TRBV6-6 to TRBJ2-5; 9 nucleotides align to TRBD1. The CDR3 has 12 residues. Trimming cost V 6 bases and J 4 bases; bases outside gene matches: 0. The germline CDR1 and CDR2 sequences are MNHNY and SVGAGI (reference sequence). The CDR3 bases are TGTGCCAGCAGACAGGGGGCAGAGACCCAGTACTTC. Protein: CASRQGAETQYF.

The rearrangement links TRBV27 to TRBJ2-7; 9 bases align to TRBD2. The V gene end was trimmed by 2 bases and the J gene end by 2 bases; junction bases not matched to a gene: 4. CDR1 and CDR2 (germline): MNHEY, SMNVEV (reference sequence). The length of the CDR3 is 15 residues. CDR3 sequence: CASSLVAGAAYEQYF. As DNA, the CDR3 is TGTGCCAGCAGTTTAGTAGCGGGGGCTGCCTACGAGCAGTACTTC.

The rearrangement links TRBV2 to TRBJ2-3; maybe TRBD2 (6 bases). Trimming shortened V by 2 bases and J by 0 bases, and 12 bases separated the two germline ends. The germline CDR1 and CDR2 sequences are SNHLY and FYNNEI. The CDR3 covers 16 residues. The CDR3 here is CASSESSGGSTDTQYF. Written as DNA, the CDR3 is TGTGCCAGCAGTGAATCGAGCGGAGGGAGCACAGATACGCAGTATTTT.

The genes are TRBV7-9 and TRBJ2-5; no clear D. Trimming shortened V by 1 base and J by 0 bases, and 15 bases separated the two germline ends. CDR3 size: 17 residues. CDR1 SEHNR and CDR2 FQNEAQ come from the germline V gene (reference sequence). This CDR3 is CASSLVARDWYQETQYF. The CDR3 DNA sequence: TGTGCCAGCAGCTTAGTGGCTCGCGACTGGTACCAAGAGACCCAGTACTTC.

CDR3 DNA sequence: TGCGCCAGCAGCTTGGCGACAGCGCGCCTAATGGGCGAGCAGTACTTC. Encoded protein: CASSLATARLMGEQYF. V gene TRBV5-1 combines with J gene TRBJ2-7; a weak D match, TRBD1 (5 bases). This CDR3 spans 16 amino acids. Germline CDR1 SGHRS, CDR2 YFSETQ. V lost 0 bases and J 6 bases, leaving 19 bases between the germline ends.

This chain links TRBV11-3 with TRBJ2-1; TRBD2 matches 10 bases. This CDR3 has 15 residues. Germline V gene data show CDR1 as SGHNT and CDR2 as YENEEA. V was pared by 5 bases and J by 10 bases, with 11 bases of the junction left unmatched. As DNA, the CDR3 is TGTGCCAGCAGCCCAGAACTAGCGGGATATGACGAGCAGTTCTTC. It encodes CASSPELAGYDEQFF.

This clone is a singleton in its sample. The chain is built from TRBV28 and TRBJ1-5, with no clear D. CDR1 MDHEN and CDR2 SYDVKM come from the germline V gene. Trimming cost V 0 bases and J 0 bases, with 9 bases left between them. The CDR3 runs to 16 residues. CDR3 in DNA: TGTGCCAGCAGTTTATGGCGATCAATTAGCAATCAGCCCCAGCATTTT. This sequence encodes CASSLWRSISNQPQHF. Full variable domain (missing parts from reference TRBV28 and TRBJ1-5): DVKVTQSSRYLVKRTGEKVFLECVQDMDHENMFWYRQDPGLGLRLIYFSYDVKMKEKGDIPEGYSVSREKKERFSLILESASTNQTSMYLCASSLWRSISNQPQHFGDGTRLSIL.

The J gene is TRBJ2-1, the V gene TRBV4-1; 8 bases align to TRBD1. There are 15 residues in the CDR3. From germline, CDR1 is MGHRA and CDR2 YSYEKL. V trimming: 3 bases; J trimming: 7 bases; junction bases outside the gene matches: 8. The CDR3 region is CASSQARTGSNEQFF. For the CDR3, the DNA is TGCGCCAGCAGCCAGGCCCGGACAGGGTCAAATGAGCAGTTCTTC.

Remarks on this clone: Given a much more abundant clone one base away, this may be a read error. This rearrangement joins TRBV5-6 to TRBJ2-7; D might be TRBD1 or TRBD2, each matching 5 bases. V shed 4 bases and J shed 2 bases, with 10 bases lying between them. The CDR3 extends over 13 amino acids. Germline loops: CDR1 SGHDT, CDR2 YYEEEE. The CDR3 region has the DNA TGTGCCAGCAGCCCCGGGGCCACCTACGAGCAGTACTTC. This sequence encodes CASSPGATYEQYF.

This chain links TRBV11-2 with TRBJ2-1; D perhaps matches TRBD2 (5 bases). This CDR3 region has 13 residues. The ends were cut back, 6 bases at V and 7 bases at J, with 13 bases in the middle. Germline CDR1 is SGHAT and CDR2 is FQNNGV. CDR3: CASRVVGDNEQFF. The CDR3 DNA is TGTGCCAGCAGAGTGGTCGGGGATAATGAGCAGTTCTTC.

The genes are TRBV9 and TRBJ2-1; 8 nucleotides match TRBD2. V shed 0 bases and J 4 bases; nucleotides not matched to a gene: 3. Germline V lookup: CDR1 SGDLS, CDR2 YYNGEE. The CDR3 sequence is 15 residues long. The DNA for the CDR3 is TGTGCCAGCAGCGTAGGCGGGAGGTTATACAATGAGCAGTTCTTC. Protein: CASSVGGRLYNEQFF.

This chain links TRBV6-1 with TRBJ2-7; no definite D call. This CDR3 is built from 11 residues. Germline loops: CDR1 MNHNS, CDR2 SASEGT. The V end was cut by 2 bases, the J end by 3 bases, with 2 bases between. CDR3 protein: CASSENYEQYF. DNA of the CDR3: TGTGCCAGCAGTGAAAACTACGAGCAGTACTTC.

The chain recombines TRBV4-1 with TRBJ2-7; 8 bases align to TRBD2. V gave up 0 bases and J gave up 0 bases; unmatched junction bases: 7. CDR1 and CDR2 (germline): MGHRA, YSYEKL. This CDR3 has 17 residues. The chain's CDR3 is CASSQEGSGGPSYEQYF. CDR3 nucleotide sequence: TGCGCCAGCAGCCAAGAAGGGAGCGGGGGACCCTCCTACGAGCAGTACTTC.